The 22 T cell receptor beta chains given below trace back to one sample, sequenced in a study of beta chain features in type 1 diabetes. The entirety of the isolated RNA underwent reverse transcription, so expressed TCRB transcripts were sequenced. Assay: immunoSEQ multiplex PCR; the TCRdb copy retains only in-frame clones and omits some. The repertoire holds about 330,000 clones, roughly 9.6% seen once, with about 0.014% in the top ten. Sequencing used naive CD4+ T cells from blood. These receptors all come from a woman aged 30 to 39 in good health.

Only a few counts were recorded for this clone. J is TRBJ2-3 and V is TRBV4-3, with D maybe TRBD2 (5 bases). Per the germline V gene, CDR1 is LGHNA and CDR2 is YSLEER. Deletions cut 0 bases from V and 3 bases from J, with 13 bases between. The CDR3 has 16 residues. The CDR3 nucleotides read TGCGCCAGCAGCCAAGATCAACCCGGGGTTACAGATACGCAGTATTTT. Translated: CASSQDQPGVTDTQYF.

This clone was seen a few times. The chain is built from TRBV11-2 and TRBJ2-1, with TRBD2 identical over 9 bases. Germline V gene sequence: CDR1 SGHAT, CDR2 FQNNGV. The CDR3 contains 16 residues. V lost 3 bases to trimming and J lost 4 bases; unmatched junction nucleotides: 7. In DNA, the CDR3 is TGTGCCAGCAGCTTCACCCCTAGCGGGGAGTACAATGAGCAGTTCTTC. Its protein is CASSFTPSGEYNEQFF.

This clone turned up a few times. This rearrangement joins TRBV2 to TRBJ2-3; 10 bases line up with TRBD1. V lost 8 bases, J lost 4 bases, and 9 bases stayed unmatched. CDR3 length: 15 residues. Germline lookup yields CDR1 SNHLY and CDR2 FYNNEI. The CDR3 DNA reads TGTGCCAGCCTCCTCGGGACAGGGGCGGCAGATACGCAGTATTTT. This codes for CASLLGTGAADTQYF.

The chain recombines TRBV7-2 with TRBJ2-1, with 11 bases that match TRBD2. After removal of 5 bases from V and 3 bases from J, the junction contained 3 bases not matched to a gene. The CDR3 is made up of 15 amino acids. CDR1 SGHTA and CDR2 FQGNSA come from the germline V gene. CDR3 sequence reads: CASSRLAGNYNEQFF. CDR3 nucleotide sequence: TGTGCCAGCAGCCGACTAGCGGGGAACTACAATGAGCAGTTCTTC.

V and J are TRBV4-3 and TRBJ2-3; D is ambiguous. V lost 1 base, J lost 0 bases, and 14 bases lay in between. Germline loops: CDR1 LGHNA, CDR2 YSLEER. The CDR3 runs 17 residues. The CDR3 DNA follows: TGCGCCAGCAGCCAAGCCGGTAGTTCCGGTAGCACAGATACGCAGTATTTT. Protein sequence: CASSQAGSSGSTDTQYF.

This sequence joins TRBV28 and TRBJ1-2; the D is unclear. CDR1 MDHEN and CDR2 SYDVKM come from the germline V gene. Deletions cut 7 bases from V and 0 bases from J, with 6 bases between. The CDR3 covers 12 residues. This chain's CDR3 is CASKRANYGYTF. As DNA, the CDR3 is TGTGCCAGCAAAAGAGCTAACTATGGCTACACCTTC.

J is TRBJ2-1 and V is TRBV19; D not resolved. The ends were cut back, 1 base at V and 3 bases at J, with 7 bases in the middle. Per germline, CDR1 LNHDA and CDR2 SQIVND (reference sequence). This CDR3 has 14 residues. The CDR3: CASSIAELYNEQFF. The CDR3 DNA follows: TGTGCCAGTAGTATAGCGGAGCTCTACAATGAGCAGTTCTTC.

This chain links TRBV10-2 with TRBJ1-5; maybe TRBD1 (6 bases). Trimming shortened V by 6 bases and J by 3 bases, and 12 bases separated the two germline ends. CDR3 length: 14 amino acids. Germline V lookup: CDR1 WSHSY, CDR2 SAAADI. CDR3 bases: TGCGCCAGCAGACCCGCAGGGGCCAATCAGCCCCAGCATTTT. This encodes CASRPAGANQPQHF.

The rearrangement joins TRBV19 to TRBJ1-2; D call uncertain. V lost 7 bases and J 2 bases, leaving 14 bases between the germline ends. Germline CDR1 is LNHDA and CDR2 is SQIVND (reference sequence). The CDR3 extends over 14 amino acids. The CDR3 spells CASMSARLNYGYTF. The CDR3 nucleotides are TGTGCCAGTATGTCGGCCAGGCTAAACTATGGCTACACCTTC.

The chain recombines TRBV11-3 with TRBJ2-5, with D tentatively TRBD1 (5 bases). The CDR3 loop spans 14 amino acids. Germline CDR1 reads SGHNT; CDR2 reads YENEEA. The V and J ends lost 1 base and 0 bases respectively, with 6 bases between them. The CDR3, as DNA: TGTGCCAGCAGCTTAGCAGGGAACCAAGAGACCCAGTACTTC. This translates into CASSLAGNQETQYF. Filled out from reference TRBV11-3 and TRBJ2-5, the complete variable domain reads EAGVVQSPRYKIIEKKQPVAFWCNPISGHNTLYWYLQNLGQGPELLIRYENEEAVDDSQLPKDRFSAERLKGVDSTLKIQPAELGDSAVYLCASSLAGNQETQYFGPGTRLLVL.

The table lists this clone with a few counts. The chain combines TRBV5-1 with TRBJ2-3; TRBD1 matches at 8 bases. The J segment lost 4 bases and the V segment lost 1 base, leaving 5 bases of the junction unmatched. Germline V lookup: CDR1 SGHRS, CDR2 YFSETQ. The length of the CDR3 is 15 residues. CDR3 sequence: CASSLPGQGSDTQYF. Here the CDR3 DNA reads TGCGCCAGCAGCTTGCCTGGACAGGGATCAGATACGCAGTATTTT.

This chain links TRBV27 with TRBJ2-5; D remains unclear. Germline values: CDR1 MNHEY, CDR2 SMNVEV (reference sequence). The CDR3 runs to 12 residues. V dropped 3 bases and J dropped 4 bases, with 6 bases sitting between them. CDR3 bases: TGTGCCAGCAGTTTTGGTAGAGAGACCCAGTACTTC. It codes for CASSFGRETQYF.

V gene TRBV19 combines with J gene TRBJ2-1, with D possibly being TRBD1 (6 bases). V gave up 6 bases and J gave up 7 bases, with 19 bases separating them. CDR3 length: 15 amino acids. Germline loops: CDR1 LNHDA, CDR2 SQIVND (reference sequence). DNA of the CDR3: TGTGCCAGTAGCAAGGGGCAGGGGCGCTTGAATGAGCAGTTCTTC. Its protein is CASSKGQGRLNEQFF.

The chain couples TRBV5-8 to TRBJ2-1; 11 bases are shared with TRBD2. CDR1 is SGHTS and CDR2 is YDEGEE in the germline V gene. This CDR3 spans 18 amino acids. The J segment lost 7 bases and the V segment lost 0 bases, leaving 12 bases of the junction unmatched. The CDR3 region is CASSLDSGRAREGNEQFF. CDR3 nucleotide sequence: TGTGCCAGCAGCTTGGATAGCGGGAGGGCCAGGGAGGGGAATGAGCAGTTCTTC.

This clone turned up a few times. The V call is TRBV30, the J call TRBJ2-7, with TRBD1 matching 8 bases. The CDR3 loop spans 13 amino acids. Germline loops: CDR1 GTSNPN, CDR2 SVGIG (reference sequence). The V and J ends lost 0 bases and 6 bases, in that order; junction bases with no gene match: 4. The CDR3 sequence is CAWSVLGQVEQYF. The CDR3 nucleotides are TGTGCCTGGAGTGTTCTGGGACAGGTCGAGCAGTACTTC.

The chain combines TRBV28 with TRBJ2-7; D is perhaps TRBD2 (5 bases). V was trimmed by 3 bases and J by 4 bases, leaving 13 bases between them. CDR3 length equals 14 residues. Germline loops: CDR1 MDHEN, CDR2 SYDVKM. The CDR3 is CASSFPGKIYEQYF. The CDR3 DNA follows: TGTGCCAGCAGTTTCCCCGGGAAGATTTACGAGCAGTACTTC.

This clone was counted only a few times. This rearrangement joins TRBV7-3 to TRBJ2-5; tentative D call: TRBD2 (6 bases). Germline-derived CDR1 and CDR2 are SGHTA and FQGTGA. This CDR3 has 13 amino acids. Trimming took off 4 bases at V and 5 bases at J, with 11 bases between the two ends. The CDR3 protein is CASSSRGLETQYF. In DNA, the CDR3 is TGTGCCAGCAGCTCCCGGGGGTTGGAGACCCAGTACTTC. The full variable domain, with the rest looked up from reference TRBV7-3 and TRBJ2-5, is GAGVSQTPSNKVTEKGKYVELRCDPISGHTALYWYRQSLGQGPEFLIYFQGTGAADDSGLPNDRFFAVRPEGSVSTLKIQRTERGDSAVYLCASSSRGLETQYFGPGTRLLVL.

This clone was observed a handful of times. J is TRBJ2-1 and V is TRBV6-5, with a possible D match to TRBD2 (6 bases). This CDR3 has 15 amino acids. Germline CDR1 MNHEY, CDR2 SVGAGI. The V end lost 5 bases, the J end lost 8 bases, and 19 bases lay between the germline ends. This CDR3 reads CASSASVGGVHEQFF. The CDR3 DNA reads as TGTGCCAGCAGTGCAAGTGTGGGAGGTGTCCATGAGCAGTTCTTC.

The CDR3 loop is CASSPGTGDNEQFF. As DNA, the CDR3 is TGTGCCAGCTCACCAGGAACAGGAGACAATGAGCAGTTCTTC. The rearrangement joins TRBV18 to TRBJ2-1; tentatively, D is TRBD1 (5 bases). V was trimmed by 2 bases and J by 5 bases, leaving 10 bases between them. CDR1 KGHSH and CDR2 LQKENI come from the germline V gene. This CDR3 spans 14 amino acids.

This chain joins TRBV18 and TRBJ2-2, with 7 bases aligning to TRBD1. Losses at the gene ends were 8 bases for V and 0 bases for J; bases not matched to a gene: 3. The CDR3 runs to 14 residues. Germline assignment: CDR1 KGHSH and CDR2 LQKENI. The CDR3 bases are TGTGCCAGCACGGGACAGTCGAACACCGGGGAGCTGTTTTTT. It encodes CASTGQSNTGELFF.

J is TRBJ1-1 and V is TRBV2; D remains unclear. V lost 6 bases and J lost 2, with 16 bases in between. The CDR3 consists of 15 residues. Germline lookup yields CDR1 SNHLY and CDR2 FYNNEI. The CDR3 sequence: CASRNRETPNTEAFF. Written as DNA, the CDR3 is TGTGCCAGCAGAAACCGGGAAACGCCAAACACTGAAGCTTTCTTT.

There are a few counts of this clone. The chain has TRBV29-1 and TRBJ2-1; a weak D match, TRBD2 (6 bases). CDR3 length: 13 residues. V lost 5 bases and J lost 1, with 9 bases in between. From germline, CDR1 is SQVTM and CDR2 ANQGSEA. The CDR3 coding sequence is TGCAGCGTTCGGCGGGGATCCTACAATGAGCAGTTCTTC. It specifies CSVRRGSYNEQFF.